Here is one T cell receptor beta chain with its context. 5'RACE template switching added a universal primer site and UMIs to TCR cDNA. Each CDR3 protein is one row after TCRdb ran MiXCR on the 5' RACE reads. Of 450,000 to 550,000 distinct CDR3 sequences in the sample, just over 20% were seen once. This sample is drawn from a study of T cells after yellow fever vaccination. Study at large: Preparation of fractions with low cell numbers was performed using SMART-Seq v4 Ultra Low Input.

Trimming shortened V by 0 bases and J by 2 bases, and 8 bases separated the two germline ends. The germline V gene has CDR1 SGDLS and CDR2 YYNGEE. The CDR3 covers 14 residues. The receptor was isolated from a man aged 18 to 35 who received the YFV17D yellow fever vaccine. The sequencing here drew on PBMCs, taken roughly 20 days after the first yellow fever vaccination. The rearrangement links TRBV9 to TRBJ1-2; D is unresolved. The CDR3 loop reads CASSVVTDNYGYTF. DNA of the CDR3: TGTGCCAGCAGCGTAGTCACCGACAACTATGGCTACACCTTC.